The rows below give T cell receptor beta chains drawn from one sample of a study of CXCR3-negative and CXCR3-positive naive CD8 T cells. TCRdb reanalyzed the 5' RACE reads and collapses them to one entry per CDR3 protein, without DNA. The repertoire shows some 67,000 distinct CDR3 sequences; the top ten hold over 1.3%. The sample was naive CXCR3- CD8+ T cells from blood. Receptor source: a human donor in good health. Some clones in this sample may be carry-over from other donors' samples. CDR3s include the opening cysteine and the closing phenylalanine or tryptophan. Each record gives: J gene, clone size, V gene, CDR3 protein. Size values are once, few and many counts, or a class for expanded clones, and some rows have none.

j_gene: TRBJ2-7; abundance: -; v_gene: TRBV12-3/TRBV12-4; CDR3aa: CASSPAGLEQYF
j_gene: TRBJ1-1; abundance: -; v_gene: TRBV14; CDR3aa: CASSQDLLMNTEAFF
j_gene: TRBJ1-1; abundance: -; v_gene: TRBV5-1; CDR3aa: CASSLAGKGATEAFF
j_gene: TRBJ2-3; abundance: -; v_gene: TRBV29-1; CDR3aa: CSVEPGGQETSTDTQYF
j_gene: TRBJ2-1; abundance: -; v_gene: TRBV7-9; CDR3aa: CASSLGWEQFF
j_gene: TRBJ2-7; abundance: -; v_gene: TRBV7-9; CDR3aa: CASSLAGNIYEQYF
j_gene: TRBJ2-1; abundance: -; v_gene: TRBV27; CDR3aa: CASSFFGGSYNEQFF
j_gene: TRBJ2-2; abundance: -; v_gene: TRBV19; CDR3aa: CASSAGTTGELFF
j_gene: TRBJ2-6; abundance: -; v_gene: TRBV5-1; CDR3aa: CASSLRLNPGGANVLTF
j_gene: TRBJ2-2; abundance: -; v_gene: TRBV7-7; CDR3aa: CASSSEAGGPRGELFF
j_gene: TRBJ2-7; abundance: -; v_gene: TRBV6-5; CDR3aa: CASSYTGGGSVYEQYF
j_gene: TRBJ2-2; abundance: -; v_gene: TRBV5-4; CDR3aa: CASRGAGPTGELFF
j_gene: TRBJ2-2; abundance: -; v_gene: TRBV19; CDR3aa: CASNRAGDTGELFF
j_gene: TRBJ2-7; abundance: -; v_gene: TRBV29-1; CDR3aa: CSAGDLSYEQYF
j_gene: TRBJ2-7; abundance: -; v_gene: TRBV15; CDR3aa: CATSGPRGNYEQYF
j_gene: TRBJ1-1; abundance: -; v_gene: TRBV4-2; CDR3aa: CASSQGGGAEAFF
j_gene: TRBJ2-1; abundance: -; v_gene: TRBV28; CDR3aa: CASSFSAGGNQFF
j_gene: TRBJ2-7; abundance: -; v_gene: TRBV5-1; CDR3aa: CASSFAGMSLEQYF
j_gene: TRBJ2-7; abundance: -; v_gene: TRBV18; CDR3aa: CASSPRTDRGRLSEQYF
j_gene: TRBJ1-1; abundance: -; v_gene: TRBV28; CDR3aa: CASNLGWQTNTEAFF
j_gene: TRBJ2-1; abundance: -; v_gene: TRBV29-1; CDR3aa: CSVDGLANEQFF
j_gene: TRBJ1-5; abundance: -; v_gene: TRBV27; CDR3aa: CASSLAGTAVQPQHF
j_gene: TRBJ1-6; abundance: -; v_gene: TRBV10-3; CDR3aa: CAISEDSGEYSPLHF
j_gene: TRBJ2-3; abundance: -; v_gene: TRBV6-1; CDR3aa: CASSEEGGGRDTQYF
j_gene: TRBJ2-1; abundance: -; v_gene: TRBV4-3; CDR3aa: CASSPSPARLYNEQFF
j_gene: TRBJ2-1; abundance: -; v_gene: TRBV5-1; CDR3aa: CASTSGLADNEQFF
j_gene: TRBJ1-1; abundance: -; v_gene: TRBV4-3; CDR3aa: CASSPSGTADTEAFF
j_gene: TRBJ2-7; abundance: -; v_gene: TRBV10-3; CDR3aa: CATKGSPEQYF
j_gene: TRBJ2-1; abundance: -; v_gene: TRBV7-9; CDR3aa: CASSFRRDPNEQFF
j_gene: TRBJ2-3; abundance: -; v_gene: TRBV21-1; CDR3aa: CASSTLYGWLAGRDSTDTQYF
j_gene: TRBJ1-1; abundance: -; v_gene: TRBV7-9; CDR3aa: CASSLLSSGAEAFF
j_gene: TRBJ2-1; abundance: -; v_gene: TRBV7-9; CDR3aa: CASSYVPEVGSNEQFF
j_gene: TRBJ2-1; abundance: -; v_gene: TRBV9; CDR3aa: CASSEGLAGRYNEQFF
j_gene: TRBJ1-2; abundance: -; v_gene: TRBV5-1; CDR3aa: CASSRESGPPVYTF
j_gene: TRBJ2-1; abundance: -; v_gene: TRBV29-1; CDR3aa: CSVAASSYNEQFF
j_gene: TRBJ2-3; abundance: -; v_gene: TRBV21-1; CDR3aa: CASSKDATGPPDTQYF
j_gene: TRBJ2-5; abundance: -; v_gene: TRBV12-5; CDR3aa: CASGLDSQETQYF
j_gene: TRBJ2-3; abundance: -; v_gene: TRBV6-5; CDR3aa: CASSPTRSSTDTQYF
j_gene: TRBJ1-5; abundance: medium-sized; v_gene: TRBV18; CDR3aa: CASGRPRDSPSRTKINQPQHF
j_gene: TRBJ1-1; abundance: -; v_gene: TRBV12-3/TRBV12-4; CDR3aa: CASSLNVRGGLETEAFF
j_gene: TRBJ2-1; abundance: -; v_gene: TRBV29-1; CDR3aa: CSVGGPRTGYQREEHNEQFF
j_gene: TRBJ2-5; abundance: -; v_gene: TRBV11-2; CDR3aa: CASSLTGVEETQYF
j_gene: TRBJ2-1; abundance: -; v_gene: TRBV4-1; CDR3aa: CASSQEDGGPSNEQFF
j_gene: TRBJ1-1; abundance: -; v_gene: TRBV10-3; CDR3aa: CAIRTGGGTEAFF
j_gene: TRBJ2-1; abundance: -; v_gene: TRBV7-6; CDR3aa: CASSPSWGSYNEQFF